This record looks at one T cell receptor (beta chain) sequence and its context. This record comes from a study of control samples from healthy donors and cancer patients. The CDR3 has 13 residues. Between the trimmed V and J ends, which lost 5 bases and 5 bases, there was a span of 13 bases. The germline V gene has CDR1 SGHNT and CDR2 YENEEA. Repertoires were generated with immunoSEQ multiplex PCR, while TCRdb's copy carries only in-frame clones and drops some. The sample lists around 200,000 clones, about 93% seen once, with 1.5% in the top ten. The specimen sequenced was blood. J is TRBJ2-7 and V is TRBV11-3; D perhaps matches TRBD1 (6 bases). The sequence was collected from a man aged 50-59 years in good health. CDR3 nucleotide sequence: TGTGCCAGCAGCCACCAGGGGAATCACGAGCAGTACTTC. Translated, it gives CASSHQGNHEQYF.